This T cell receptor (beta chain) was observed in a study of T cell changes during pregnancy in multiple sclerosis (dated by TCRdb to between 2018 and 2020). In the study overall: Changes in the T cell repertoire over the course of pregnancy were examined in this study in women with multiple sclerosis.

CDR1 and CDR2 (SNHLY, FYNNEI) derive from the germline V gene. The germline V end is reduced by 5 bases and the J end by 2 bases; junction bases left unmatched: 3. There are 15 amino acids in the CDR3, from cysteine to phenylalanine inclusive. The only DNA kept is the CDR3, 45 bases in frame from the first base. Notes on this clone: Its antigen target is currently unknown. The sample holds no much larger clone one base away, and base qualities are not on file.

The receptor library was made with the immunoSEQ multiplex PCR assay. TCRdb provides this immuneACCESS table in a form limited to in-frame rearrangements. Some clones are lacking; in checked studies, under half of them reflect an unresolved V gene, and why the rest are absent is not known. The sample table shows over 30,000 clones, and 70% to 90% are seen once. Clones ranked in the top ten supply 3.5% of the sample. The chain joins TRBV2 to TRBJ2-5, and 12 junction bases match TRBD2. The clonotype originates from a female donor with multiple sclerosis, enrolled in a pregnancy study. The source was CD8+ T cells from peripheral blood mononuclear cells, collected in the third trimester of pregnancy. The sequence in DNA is TGTGCCAGCAGTCGAGGGACTAGCGGGCAAGAGACCCAGTACTTC. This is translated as CASSRGTSGQETQYF. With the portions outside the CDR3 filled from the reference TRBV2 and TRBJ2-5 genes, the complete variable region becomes EPEVTQTPSHQVTQMGQEVILRCVPISNHLYFYWYRQILGQKVEFLVSFYNNEISEKSEIFDDQFSVERPDGSNFTLKIRSTKLEDSAMYFCASSRGTSGQETQYFGPGTRLLVL.